This TCR beta chain was profiled in a study of beta chain features in type 1 diabetes. The authors reverse transcribed all of the isolated RNA, so sequencing captured expressed TCRB transcripts. Some clones are missing from TCRdb's copy, which holds only in-frame ones; the method was immunoSEQ multiplex PCR. The repertoire consists of roughly 450,000 clones, with approximately 13% occurring once and the leading ten covering less than 0.04%. The CDR3 loop spans 15 amino acids. V lost 1 base and J 1 base, leaving 9 bases between the germline ends. Germline loops: CDR1 SEHNR, CDR2 FQNEAQ (reference sequence). There are a few counts of this clone.

The rearrangement links TRBV7-9 to TRBJ2-3; no firm D call. The sample was naive CD4+ T cells from blood. This clonotype was obtained from a man younger than 40 in good health. CDR3 loop: CASSLDGVGTDTQYF. In nucleotides, the CDR3 is TGTGCCAGCAGCTTAGATGGAGTCGGCACAGATACGCAGTATTTT.